The 30 T cell receptor beta chains below all came from one sample that was sequenced in a study of blood T cells in healthy people across ages. With a J-beta primer mix and a sample-barcoded 5' primer, a second PCR ran 7 to 11 cycles. Each CDR3 protein is one row after TCRdb ran MiXCR on the 5' RACE reads. The sample includes about 750,000 distinct CDR3 sequences, about 55% of them seen just once. Sequencing input: blood. These receptors all stem from an elderly man in good health.

The chain recombines TRBV15 with TRBJ2-3, with D unresolved. This CDR3 comprises 12 residues. Germline CDR1 is LNHNV and CDR2 is YYDKDF (reference sequence). The germline V and J ends were trimmed by 11 bases and 4 bases, with 13 bases remaining between them. The CDR3 protein is CAARAPPDTQYF. The CDR3 bases are TGTGCCGCACGGGCGCCTCCAGATACGCAGTATTTT.

This chain links TRBV11-2 with TRBJ2-3; D not certain. Germline values: CDR1 SGHAT, CDR2 FQNNGV. The CDR3 covers 15 residues. Trimming shortened V by 1 base and J by 14 bases, and 22 bases separated the two germline ends. The CDR3 DNA sequence: TGTGCCAGCAGCTTAGTTCCGGGTTCACACAGATACGCGTATTTT. Translation: CASSLVPGSHRYAYF.

The chain uses TRBV28 and TRBJ2-5, with TRBD2 identical over 7 bases. The CDR3 consists of 13 residues. V lost 8 bases to trimming and J lost 11 bases; unmatched junction nucleotides: 14. Germline values: CDR1 MDHEN, CDR2 SYDVKM. In DNA, the CDR3 is TGTGCCAGCGGCCTAACTAGCGCCGTTAAGCAGTACTTC. Its protein is CASGLTSAVKQYF.

The genes are TRBV5-1 and TRBJ1-4, with a possible D match to TRBD1 (5 bases). V was clipped by 4 bases and J by 2 bases, with 9 bases between them. This CDR3 is 14 amino acids long. Germline values: CDR1 SGHRS, CDR2 YFSETQ. The chain's CDR3 is CASSGGGTNEKLFF. Written as DNA, the CDR3 is TGCGCCAGCAGCGGCGGGGGGACTAATGAAAAACTGTTTTTT.

The chain combines TRBV7-2 with TRBJ1-4; D is possibly TRBD1 (6 bases). This CDR3 has 16 amino acids. V lost 5 bases to trimming and J lost 8 bases, with 21 bases between them. Looked up from germline, CDR1 is SGHTA and CDR2 is FQGNSA. The CDR3 here is CASSPSGAGALEKLFF. In DNA form, the CDR3 reads TGTGCCAGCAGCCCTAGTGGGGCGGGGGCGCTCGAAAAACTGTTTTTT. Full variable domain (remainder filled in from reference TRBV7-2 and TRBJ1-4): GAGVSQSPSNKVTEKGKDVELRCDPISGHTALYWYRQSLGQGLEFLIYFQGNSAPDKSGLPSDRFSAERTGGSVSTLTIQRTQQEDSAVYLCASSPSGAGALEKLFFGSGTQLSVL.

The chain joins TRBV20-1 to TRBJ2-1; D gene ambiguous. There are 16 residues in the CDR3. Deletions cut 3 bases from V and 8 bases from J, with 23 bases between. Germline assignment: CDR1 DFQATT and CDR2 SNEGSKA (reference sequence). Written as DNA, the CDR3 is TGCAGTGCTAGCGAGGTAGTGGTCTCTCGCTCACATGAGCAGTTCTTC. Translated, it gives CSASEVVVSRSHEQFF.

The chain employs TRBV7-2 and TRBJ2-7; TRBD1 matches 10 bases. This CDR3 has 17 residues. Per germline, CDR1 SGHTA and CDR2 FQGNSA. V was clipped by 4 bases and J by 3 bases; unmatched bases: 12. The CDR3 bases are TGTGCCAGCAGCTCCATCCAGAGCCGGACAGGGGGCTACGAGCAGTACTTC. This codes for CASSSIQSRTGGYEQYF.

V usage is TRBV20-1 and J usage is TRBJ1-1; D call uncertain. The germline gives CDR1 DFQATT, CDR2 SNEGSKA (reference sequence). V lost 3 bases to trimming and J lost 4 bases, with 12 bases between them. The CDR3 runs to 13 residues. This CDR3 is CSARLQPLTEAFF. CDR3 coding DNA: TGCAGTGCTAGGCTCCAGCCCCTCACTGAAGCTTTCTTT.

This clonotype showed up just a few times. This sequence joins TRBV3-1 and TRBJ2-7; D remains ambiguous. Trimming took 5 bases from V and 3 from J, leaving 8 bases between them. Germline V gene lookup returns CDR1 LGHDT and CDR2 YNNKEL (reference sequence). This CDR3 region has 12 residues. The CDR3 spells CASSARNYEQYF. The CDR3 nucleotides are TGTGCCAGCAGCGCTAGGAACTACGAGCAGTACTTC.

The chain employs TRBV5-1 and TRBJ1-4, with D perhaps TRBD1 (5 bases). V lost 1 base and J lost 5, with 12 bases in between. Germline V gene data show CDR1 as SGHRS and CDR2 as YFSETQ. The CDR3 runs 15 residues. The CDR3 DNA sequence: TGCGCCAGCAGCTTGAAAGACAGAATCAATGAAAAACTGTTTTTT. It translates to CASSLKDRINEKLFF.

V is TRBV20-1 and J is TRBJ2-4, with 8 bases fitting TRBD2. Germline assignment: CDR1 DFQATT and CDR2 SNEGSKA (reference sequence). This CDR3 contains 13 residues. V shed 6 bases and J 4 bases; nucleotides not matched to a gene: 5. The DNA for the CDR3 is TGCAGTGCCAACATAGCGGGGAAAAACATTCAGTACTTC. It translates to CSANIAGKNIQYF.

The chain recombines TRBV28 with TRBJ2-1; the match to TRBD2 covers 10 bases. This CDR3 region has 13 residues. The germline V gene has CDR1 MDHEN and CDR2 SYDVKM. Unmatched junction bases numbered 1, after V lost 2 bases and J lost 9 bases. As DNA, the CDR3 is TGTGCCAGCAGTTTACTAGCGGGAGCTGAGCAGTTCTTC. It translates to CASSLLAGAEQFF. The whole variable domain, remainder taken from reference TRBV28 and TRBJ2-1, is DVKVTQSSRYLVKRTGEKVFLECVQDMDHENMFWYRQDPGLGLRLIYFSYDVKMKEKGDIPEGYSVSREKKERFSLILESASTNQTSMYLCASSLLAGAEQFFGPGTRLTVL.

The chain couples TRBV5-1 to TRBJ2-1; no definite D call. CDR3 size: 14 residues. Germline assignment: CDR1 SGHRS and CDR2 YFSETQ. The ends were cut back, 3 bases at V and 5 bases at J, with 12 bases in the middle. CDR3: CASSSLSPNNEQFF. DNA of the CDR3: TGCGCCAGCAGCTCACTTTCGCCTAACAATGAGCAGTTCTTC. The variable domain in full, completed from reference TRBV5-1 and TRBJ2-1, reads KAGVTQTPRYLIKTRGQQVTLSCSPISGHRSVSWYQQTPGQGLQFLFEYFSETQRNKGNFPGRFSGRQFSNSRSEMNVSTLELGDSALYLCASSSLSPNNEQFFGPGTRLTVL.

The V gene is TRBV28, the J gene TRBJ2-7; no definite D call. The CDR3 is made up of 14 amino acids. The V end was cut by 7 bases, the J end by 7 bases, with 20 bases between. CDR1 is MDHEN, CDR2 SYDVKM, per germline. The CDR3 loop reads CASIGYDSGREQYF. Written as DNA, the CDR3 is TGTGCCAGCATAGGATACGATTCTGGTCGGGAGCAGTACTTC.

The genes are TRBV4-1 and TRBJ2-7; TRBD2 might be the D (5 bases). V lost 4 bases and J 3 bases, leaving 16 bases between the germline ends. This CDR3 has 15 residues. The germline V gene has CDR1 MGHRA and CDR2 YSYEKL. This chain's CDR3 is CASSRQTSSLYEQYF. The CDR3 DNA follows: TGCGCCAGCAGCCGCCAGACGTCTAGCCTCTACGAGCAGTACTTC.

The rearrangement joins TRBV6-1 to TRBJ2-1, with D perhaps TRBD2 (5 bases). Germline CDR1 is MNHNS and CDR2 is SASEGT. V lost 6 bases to trimming and J lost 4 bases, with 16 bases between them. The CDR3 runs to 15 residues. The CDR3 loop is CASSPFQRKYNEQFF. The CDR3 bases are TGTGCCAGCAGCCCCTTCCAGCGGAAATACAATGAGCAGTTCTTC.

There are a few counts of this clonotype. This chain uses TRBV10-3 with TRBJ2-1, with TRBD2 matching 12 bases. The CDR3 covers 15 residues. V was pared by 10 bases and J by 0 bases, with 4 bases of the junction left unmatched. The germline V gene encodes CDR1 ENHRY and CDR2 SYGVKD. The CDR3 region has the DNA TGTGCCAGCGAGACTAGCGGGAGCTCCTACAATGAGCAGTTCTTC. Encoded protein: CASETSGSSYNEQFF.

The J gene is TRBJ2-5, the V gene TRBV29-1; D is unresolved. V shed 2 bases and J shed 2 bases, with 9 bases lying between them. Germline loops: CDR1 SQVTM, CDR2 ANQGSEA. CDR3 length equals 13 residues. This chain's CDR3 is CSVEWHRQETQYF. The DNA for the CDR3 is TGCAGCGTTGAATGGCACCGACAAGAGACCCAGTACTTC.

The chain links TRBV7-9 to TRBJ1-5; D may be TRBD1 (6 bases). The CDR3 sequence is 16 residues long. Germline CDR1 SEHNR, CDR2 FQNEAQ (reference sequence). The germline V and J ends were trimmed by 1 base and 4 bases, with 14 bases remaining between them. The CDR3, as DNA: TGTGCCAGCAGCTTAGGAGGGGACAAGGAGAATCAGCCCCAGCATTTT. It codes for CASSLGGDKENQPQHF.

This clonotype was seen a few times. The gene calls are TRBV20-1 and TRBJ2-1; 10 bases align to TRBD1. Germline values: CDR1 DFQATT, CDR2 SNEGSKA (reference sequence). V lost 3 bases to trimming and J lost 2 bases; unmatched junction nucleotides: 10. This CDR3 has 17 residues. CDR3 amino acids: CSASTVGQGLTYNEQFF. The CDR3 DNA follows: TGCAGTGCTAGTACTGTGGGACAGGGGCTCACCTACAATGAGCAGTTCTTC.

The J gene is TRBJ1-2, the V gene TRBV6-1; D is uncertain. V was shortened by 2 bases and J by 1 base, with 8 bases between the two germline ends. From germline, CDR1 is MNHNS and CDR2 SASEGT. CDR3 size: 14 residues. The CDR3 here is CASSELGGNYGYTF. In nucleotides, the CDR3 is TGTGCCAGCAGTGAATTGGGCGGTAACTATGGCTACACCTTC.

This clonotype was observed a few times. The rearrangement links TRBV10-1 to TRBJ2-1; 12 bases match TRBD2. Germline CDR1 reads WNHNN; CDR2 reads SYGVQD (reference sequence). The CDR3 runs 15 residues. V lost 9 bases, J lost 7 bases, and 10 bases stayed unmatched. The CDR3 sequence is CARLSSGRVRNEQFF. The CDR3, as DNA: TGCGCCAGACTCTCTAGCGGGAGGGTGAGAAATGAGCAGTTCTTC.

CDR3 amino acids: CATNGGLNTGELFF. DNA for the CDR3: TGTGCCACAAACGGGGGACTTAACACCGGGGAGCTGTTTTTT. The chain recombines TRBV2 with TRBJ2-2; a weak D match, TRBD2 (6 bases). The germline V and J ends were trimmed by 10 bases and 2 bases, with 14 bases remaining between them. The CDR3 runs 14 residues. Germline V lookup: CDR1 SNHLY, CDR2 FYNNEI.

V usage is TRBV21-1 and J usage is TRBJ2-3; TRBD1 was called by the table and not checked on the DNA. TRBV21-1 is flagged as a pseudogene. The CDR3 extends over 17 amino acids. CDR3 DNA: TGTGCCAGCAGCCTCTGTTGGATCTTCCCGTGCACAGATACGCAGTATTTT. Its protein product is CASSLCWIFPCTDTQYF.

The chain recombines TRBV4-1 with TRBJ2-3, with 11 bases lining up with TRBD2. J was trimmed by 14 bases and V by 1 base; bases with no gene match: 14. CDR3 length: 16 amino acids. Germline CDR1 reads MGHRA; CDR2 reads YSYEKL. In DNA, the CDR3 is TGCGCCAGCAGCCAAGGTATGCTAGCGGGAGGCAGATACGCGTATTTT. Translated: CASSQGMLAGGRYAYF.

This chain joins TRBV15 and TRBJ1-1, with a tentative D call TRBD1 (6 bases). With 5 bases removed from V and 3 bases from J, the gap between germline ends came to 16 bases. CDR1 is LNHNV and CDR2 is YYDKDF in the germline V gene (reference sequence). This CDR3 comprises 15 residues. The CDR3 is CATSGYRVGDTEAFF. The DNA for the CDR3 is TGTGCCACCAGCGGCTACAGGGTTGGTGACACTGAAGCTTTCTTT.

The CDR3 nucleotides are TGCAGTGCTAGTCCGGACTCTCCATTGCTAGGCTCCTACGAGCAGTACTTC. Translating gives CSASPDSPLLGSYEQYF. The chain carries TRBV20-1 and TRBJ2-7; D is possibly TRBD2 (5 bases). Germline values: CDR1 DFQATT, CDR2 SNEGSKA (reference sequence). Trimming removed 3 bases from V and 0 bases from J, with 21 bases in between. The CDR3 runs to 17 residues.

This clonotype turned up a few times. The gene calls are TRBV20-1 and TRBJ1-2; TRBD1 agrees at 7 bases. CDR3 length: 15 amino acids. The trim removed 3 bases at V and 6 bases at J, leaving 13 bases unmatched. CDR1 DFQATT and CDR2 SNEGSKA come from the germline V gene (reference sequence). The CDR3 region is CSARPTGRSSNGYTF. DNA of the CDR3: TGCAGTGCTAGGCCGACAGGGAGGTCCTCCAATGGCTACACCTTC.

The rearrangement joins TRBV28 to TRBJ2-3; TRBD2 agrees at 12 bases. Germline assignment: CDR1 MDHEN and CDR2 SYDVKM. V dropped 6 bases and J dropped 0; count of bases not matched to a gene: 10. The CDR3 has 18 residues. In nucleotides, the CDR3 is TGTGCCAGCAGGAAAATGGGACTAGCGGGCCTAAGCACAGATACGCAGTATTTT. It codes for CASRKMGLAGLSTDTQYF.

This clonotype has just a few counts. CDR3 sequence (DNA): TGCGCCAGCAGCCTCAGGGGGGCTTCACCCCTCCACTTT. This translates into CASSLRGASPLHF. The rearrangement joins TRBV5-1 to TRBJ1-6; TRBD1 matches at 7 bases. V gave up 4 bases and J gave up 9 bases; unmatched junction bases: 4. The CDR3 has 13 amino acids. The germline CDR1 and CDR2 sequences are SGHRS and YFSETQ.